This T cell receptor beta chain is drawn from a study of cytomegalovirus exposure and HLA in healthy donors. Study results and caveats: In a later analysis, an Asian-associated ancestry cluster reportedly showed fewer N-insertions than the 666-donor mean. HLA alleles were associated with some 17,000 TCR beta sequences in a later analysis at 0.05 false discovery rate. Analysis performed later showed TCR beta chains linked to HLA being more clonally expanded than equally common others. Both high specificity and high sensitivity reportedly marked the classifier's diagnosis of cytomegalovirus status.

Note on this clone: Its antigen remains unidentified.

This CDR3 has 12 residues. The junction had 3 bases not matched to a gene; V was cut back by 8 bases and J by 5 bases. CDR1 is MDHEN and CDR2 is SYDVKM in the germline V gene. The study ran its PCR with 60 Vbeta and 13 Jbeta primers. Measured with immunoSEQ multiplex PCR; TCRdb has only the in-frame clones, and not every one. The sample records about 70,000 clones, around 91% being singletons. The specimen sequenced was PBMCs. The receptor was derived from a woman between 25 and 40 years old in good health and CMV-seropositive. The J gene is TRBJ2-5, the V gene TRBV28, with 9 bases matching TRBD2. The CDR3, as DNA: TGTGCCAGCGGGACTAGCTATGAGACCCAGTACTTC. Protein sequence: CASGTSYETQYF.